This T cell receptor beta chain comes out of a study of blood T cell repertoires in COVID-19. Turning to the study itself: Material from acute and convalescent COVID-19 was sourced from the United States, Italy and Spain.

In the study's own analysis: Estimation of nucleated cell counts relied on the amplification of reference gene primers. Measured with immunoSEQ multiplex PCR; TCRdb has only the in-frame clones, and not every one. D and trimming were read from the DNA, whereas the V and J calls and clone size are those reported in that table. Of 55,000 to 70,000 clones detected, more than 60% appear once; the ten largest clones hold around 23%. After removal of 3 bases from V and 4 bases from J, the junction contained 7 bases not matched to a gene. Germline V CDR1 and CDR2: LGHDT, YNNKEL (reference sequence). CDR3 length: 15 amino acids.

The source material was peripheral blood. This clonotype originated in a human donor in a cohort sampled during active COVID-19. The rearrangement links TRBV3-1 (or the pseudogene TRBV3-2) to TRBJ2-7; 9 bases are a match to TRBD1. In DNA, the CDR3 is TGTGCCAGCAGCCAGGCTCCGGACAGGGGATACGAGCAGTACTTC. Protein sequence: CASSQAPDRGYEQYF.